These 21 T cell receptor beta chains were all obtained from the same sample, sequenced in a study of cytomegalovirus exposure and HLA in healthy donors. A multiplex PCR was run with 60 Vbeta primers and 13 Jbeta primers. The assay was immunoSEQ multiplex PCR, and TCRdb's table has in-frame clones only and misses some. Found here are some 150,000 clones, approximately 80% of them singletons; the top ten hold 1.3%. The sequenced sample was PBMCs. All receptors derive from a woman in her forties or fifties in good health and CMV-seronegative.

The rearrangement uses TRBV7-2 and TRBJ2-2, with D possibly being TRBD2 (6 bases). This CDR3 spans 17 amino acids. In germline, CDR1 is SGHTA, CDR2 FQGNSA. The V and J ends lost 5 bases and 5 bases respectively, with 21 bases between them. The CDR3 here is CASSPTEGRDGTGELFF. The CDR3, as DNA: TGTGCCAGCAGCCCTACGGAGGGGCGGGATGGGACCGGGGAGCTGTTTTTT.

This clone was counted only a few times. The rearrangement joins TRBV9 to TRBJ2-5; D ambiguous. Germline assignment: CDR1 SGDLS and CDR2 YYNGEE. The CDR3 covers 13 residues. The germline V and J ends were trimmed by 2 bases and 2 bases, with 7 bases remaining between them. CDR3 in DNA: TGTGCCAGCAGCGTCCACTCACAAGAGACCCAGTACTTC. Translated: CASSVHSQETQYF. Variable domain in full (rest from reference TRBV9 and TRBJ2-5): DSGVTQTPKHLITATGQRVTLRCSPRSGDLSVYWYQQSLDQGLQFLIQYYNGEERAKGNILERFSAQQFPDLHSELNLSSLELGDSALYFCASSVHSQETQYFGPGTRLLVL.

The chain has TRBV2 and TRBJ2-1; no definite D call. The V gene's germline CDR1 is SNHLY and CDR2 FYNNEI. Trimming took off 4 bases at V and 4 bases at J, with 2 bases between the two ends. The CDR3 is 11 residues long. CDR3 in amino acids: CASSAYNEQFF. CDR3 nucleotide sequence: TGTGCCAGCAGTGCATACAATGAGCAGTTCTTC.

J is TRBJ2-7 and V is TRBV19; 10 bases are shared with TRBD1. CDR3 length equals 15 residues. The germline V gene has CDR1 LNHDA and CDR2 SQIVND (reference sequence). The ends lost 4 bases at V and 1 base at J; junction bases unmatched: 4. In DNA form, the CDR3 reads TGTGCCAGTAGTACGAGGACAGGGGGGTCCTACGAGCAGTACTTC. It translates to CASSTRTGGSYEQYF.

The chain is built from TRBV6-6 and TRBJ1-6, with D perhaps TRBD1 (6 bases). Trimming took off 6 bases at V and 7 bases at J, with 19 bases between the two ends. Germline V gives CDR1 MNHNY, CDR2 SVGAGI (reference sequence). This CDR3 has 16 residues. The CDR3 here is CASSEEPQGSNSPLHF. Here the CDR3 DNA reads TGTGCCAGCAGCGAGGAACCCCAGGGGTCCAATTCACCCCTCCACTTT.

The chain links TRBV7-9 to TRBJ1-5, with TRBD1 matching 9 bases. There are 16 residues in the CDR3. CDR1 is SEHNR, CDR2 FQNEAQ, per germline (reference sequence). Losses at the gene ends were 4 bases for V and 5 bases for J; bases not matched to a gene: 9. CDR3 loop: CASSSGDRVFDQPQHF. The CDR3 nucleotides read TGTGCCAGCAGCTCGGGGGACAGGGTTTTTGATCAGCCCCAGCATTTT.

This clone was counted a few times. The chain combines TRBV19 with TRBJ1-5, with D perhaps TRBD1 (6 bases). The CDR3 loop spans 14 amino acids. Trimming took 5 bases from V and 5 from J, leaving 13 bases between them. Germline V lookup: CDR1 LNHDA, CDR2 SQIVND (reference sequence). CDR3 sequence (DNA): TGTGCCAGTAGTGGGGGCAGGCAGTATCAGCCCCAGCATTTT. As protein: CASSGGRQYQPQHF.

This clone was recorded a few times. The V and J genes are TRBV6-5 and TRBJ2-7, with 8 bases matching TRBD2. V shed 6 bases and J 4 bases; nucleotides not matched to a gene: 8. The CDR3 is 14 amino acids. Germline CDR1 and CDR2: MNHEY and SVGAGI. CDR3 in amino acids: CASSSAGGAYEQYF. The CDR3 DNA follows: TGTGCCAGCAGCTCCGCGGGGGGCGCTTACGAGCAGTACTTC.

The chain combines TRBV2 with TRBJ1-2, with D perhaps TRBD1 (5 bases). The germline V gene has CDR1 SNHLY and CDR2 FYNNEI. The CDR3 has 15 residues. V lost 6 bases and J lost 2, with 16 bases in between. As DNA, the CDR3 is TGTGCCAGCAGGGGACGGGGAGGAGCCAACTATGGCTACACCTTC. Protein product: CASRGRGGANYGYTF.

This clone appeared a single time. DNA for the CDR3: TGTGCCAGCAGTGATCCGGGAGCGGGGACAGATACGCAGTATTTT. Translated, it gives CASSDPGAGTDTQYF. This chain connects TRBV25-1 to TRBJ2-3, with TRBD2 identical over 7 bases. Germline lookup yields CDR1 MGHDK and CDR2 SYGVNS. Trimming took 3 bases from V and 3 from J; bases not matched to a gene: 6. This CDR3 is built from 15 residues.

This chain joins TRBV4-1 and TRBJ1-1; tentatively, D is TRBD1 (5 bases). In germline, CDR1 is MGHRA, CDR2 YSYEKL. CDR3 length: 15 amino acids. The V end was cut by 1 base, the J end by 2 bases, with 11 bases between. The CDR3 DNA is TGCGCCAGCAGCCAAGTCTACAGGTCTAACACTGAAGCTTTCTTT. Amino acids: CASSQVYRSNTEAFF.

The genes are TRBV27 and TRBJ2-3, with 7 bases identical to TRBD1. The CDR3 has 13 residues. Trimming took 6 bases from V and 6 from J; bases not matched to a gene: 6. The germline V gene encodes CDR1 MNHEY and CDR2 SMNVEV (reference sequence). The CDR3 spells CASSLDRADTQYF. Written as DNA, the CDR3 is TGTGCCAGCAGCCTCGACAGGGCGGATACGCAGTATTTT.

Of note for this clone: One end of the junction is discordant with germline, which a read error may explain. The chain has TRBV7-7 and TRBJ2-1; 10 bases are shared with TRBD2. This CDR3 region has 16 residues. The germline V gene encodes CDR1 SSHAT and CDR2 FNYEAQ (reference sequence). The CDR3 sequence is CASSLSGTSEYNEQFF. In DNA form, the CDR3 reads TGTGCTAGCAGCTTGTCCGGGACTAGCGAGTACAATGAGCAGTTCTTC.

This clone occurred a few times. This CDR3 is CASSFTLWGGTQYF. The CDR3 nucleotides are TGTGCCAGCAGCTTTACCCTCTGGGGGGGTACGCAGTATTTT. This chain links TRBV7-6 with TRBJ2-3; TRBD2 aligns across 7 bases. The V gene end was trimmed by 3 bases and the J gene end by 8 bases; junction bases not matched to a gene: 8. This CDR3 is built from 14 residues. CDR1 is SGHVS, CDR2 FNYEAQ, per germline.

This clone turned up a few times. The chain employs TRBV5-1 and TRBJ1-2; 9 bases are shared with TRBD1. Germline V gene sequence: CDR1 SGHRS, CDR2 YFSETQ. The CDR3 length is 15 residues. The junction had 6 bases not matched to a gene; V was cut back by 0 bases and J by 6 bases. This CDR3 reads CASSLALTGGHGYTF. In DNA form, the CDR3 reads TGCGCCAGCAGCTTGGCCCTGACAGGGGGACATGGCTACACCTTC.

The rearrangement joins TRBV6-5 to TRBJ1-1; D call uncertain. V was cut by 6 bases and J by 1 base, with 12 bases left in between. Per germline, CDR1 MNHEY and CDR2 SVGAGI. This CDR3 contains 14 residues. For the CDR3, the DNA is TGTGCCAGCAGATCCTGGGCCGCGAACACTGAAGCTTTCTTT. Translated: CASRSWAANTEAFF.

The rearrangement links TRBV19 to TRBJ1-3, with D possibly being TRBD1 (5 bases). This CDR3 has 18 amino acids. The germline V and J ends were trimmed by 8 bases and 0 bases, with 23 bases remaining between them. Germline V gives CDR1 LNHDA, CDR2 SQIVND (reference sequence). Here the CDR3 DNA reads TGTGCCAGTTCCCCGATCCATTCCAGGGTGAGCTCTGGAAACACCATATATTTT. This gives the protein CASSPIHSRVSSGNTIYF.

The V call is TRBV5-6, the J call TRBJ1-1; D unclear. The CDR3 sequence is 15 residues long. The V and J ends lost 2 bases and 0 bases respectively, with 11 bases between them. In germline, CDR1 is SGHDT, CDR2 YYEEEE. CDR3: CASSFLPRMNTEAFF. Written as DNA, the CDR3 is TGTGCCAGCAGCTTCCTTCCGCGTATGAACACTGAAGCTTTCTTT.

The chain carries TRBV29-1 and TRBJ1-1, with 9 bases aligning to TRBD1. The CDR3 is 15 amino acids. Germline-derived CDR1 and CDR2 are SQVTM and ANQGSEA. V was pared by 1 base and J by 4 bases, with 7 bases of the junction left unmatched. CDR3 nucleotides: TGCAGCGTTGAAGCCCTCTTGGACAGGGGCACTGAAGCTTTCTTT. This gives the protein CSVEALLDRGTEAFF.

This chain connects TRBV18 to TRBJ2-3; 7 bases agree with TRBD1. Germline V gives CDR1 KGHSH, CDR2 LQKENI. The CDR3 consists of 15 residues. The J segment lost 4 bases and the V segment lost 3 bases, leaving 7 bases of the junction unmatched. DNA for the CDR3: TGTGCCAGCTCACCGGCAGGGGGTCCGGCAGATACGCAGTATTTT. Its protein is CASSPAGGPADTQYF. The full variable domain, in which reference TRBV18 and TRBJ2-3 provide the parts outside the CDR3, is NAGVMQNPRHLVRRRGQEARLRCSPMKGHSHVYWYRQLPEEGLKFMVYLQKENIIDESGMPKERFSAEFPKEGPSILRIQQVVRGDSAAYFCASSPAGGPADTQYFGPGTRLTVL.

J is TRBJ1-5 and V is TRBV18; 9 bases align to TRBD1. J gave up 3 bases and V 3 bases, and 6 bases lay outside the gene matches. This CDR3 is 16 amino acids long. From germline, CDR1 is KGHSH and CDR2 LQKENI. The CDR3 protein is CASSPRRDRANQPQHF. CDR3 coding DNA: TGTGCCAGCTCACCGCGCCGGGACAGGGCCAATCAGCCCCAGCATTTT.